This TCR beta chain is from a study of shared clonotypes between healthy human individuals. Study as a whole: Per donor, three plates held CD4 naive cells, three held CD4 memory, two held CD8 naive and one held CD8 memory.

Execution of the assay was at deep level. The method was immunoSEQ multiplex PCR; TCRdb's version includes in-frame clones alone and lacks a portion of them. The sample has 600,000 to 750,000 clones, over 55% seen once. The donor cohort consisted entirely of Caucasian adults residing in Nashville, Tennessee. The germline V gene encodes CDR1 SGHTA and CDR2 FQGNSA. The CDR3 consists of 16 residues. V lost 0 bases and J 0 bases, leaving 12 bases between the germline ends. The receptor was derived from a woman aged 30 to 39 in good health. The chain combines TRBV7-2 with TRBJ2-7; TRBD1 is a possible D gene (6 bases). The sequencing input was memory CD4+ T cells sorted from blood. Described subset: CD45RA-negative fraction. CDR3 in DNA: TGTGCCAGCAGCTTAGCCCGACAGGAAAGCTCCTACGAGCAGTACTTC. It encodes CASSLARQESSYEQYF.